This T cell receptor beta chain was sequenced during a study of preoperative IRX-2 immunotherapy in early breast cancer. Treatment: preoperative locoregional IRX-2 cytokine immunotherapy. Preoperative locoregional IRX-2 cytokine immunotherapy was tested in the phase Ib source study. The CDR3 length is 16 residues. Germline loops: CDR1 MDHEN, CDR2 SYDVKM. V was pared by 6 bases and J by 0 bases, with 5 bases of the junction left unmatched. The method was immunoSEQ multiplex PCR; TCRdb's version includes in-frame clones alone and lacks a portion of them. The sample yields about 32,000 clones, roughly four fifths seen once.

The rearrangement uses TRBV28 and TRBJ2-7; 13 positions agree with TRBD2. The sequencing here drew on lymph node tissue, taken from a patient treated with IRX-2 immunotherapy. The receptor was isolated from a human donor with breast cancer. CDR3 amino acids: CASSLLAGGVSYEQYF. The CDR3 nucleotides are TGTGCCAGCAGCTTACTAGCGGGAGGGGTCTCCTACGAGCAGTACTTC.